One and the same sample provided the 30 T cell receptor beta chains below, sequenced in a study of shared clonotypes between healthy human individuals. Generated by immunoSEQ multiplex PCR, the TCRdb table keeps only in-frame clones and is missing some. The repertoire holds fewer than 1.8 million clones, with just under 99% as singletons. The sequencing input was naive CD4+ T cells sorted from blood. The sample's subset: CD45RA+ positively selected. The receptors were gathered from a man aged 25-45 years in good health.

The genes are TRBV28 and TRBJ1-4; TRBD1 agrees at 8 bases. CDR1 and CDR2 from the germline V gene are MDHEN and SYDVKM. With V trimmed by 3 bases and J by 8 bases, 8 bases remained unmatched. The CDR3 extends over 15 amino acids. The CDR3 nucleotides are TGTGCCAGCAGTTTCAACCGGGACAGGTCAGAAAAACTGTTTTTT. This sequence encodes CASSFNRDRSEKLFF.

V is TRBV27 and J is TRBJ2-7; D perhaps matches TRBD1 (6 bases). The CDR3 extends over 16 amino acids. Germline V gene lookup returns CDR1 MNHEY and CDR2 SMNVEV (reference sequence). V dropped 2 bases and J dropped 3 bases, with 17 bases sitting between them. The CDR3 nucleotides read TGTGCCAGCAGTTTAGATCTGGGGACACTTCGCTACGAGCAGTACTTC. Residues: CASSLDLGTLRYEQYF.

The V gene is TRBV15, the J gene TRBJ2-3; D remains ambiguous. V gave up 5 bases and J gave up 5 bases, with 14 bases separating them. CDR3 length: 14 amino acids. Per the germline V gene, CDR1 is LNHNV and CDR2 is YYDKDF (reference sequence). CDR3 sequence reads: CATSVSNWIDTQYF. CDR3 DNA: TGTGCCACCAGCGTCTCAAACTGGATAGATACGCAGTATTTT.

The V call is TRBV10-2, the J call TRBJ2-7; 9 bases line up with TRBD2. CDR1 WSHSY and CDR2 SAAADI come from the germline V gene. With 8 bases clipped from V and 7 bases from J, the junction kept 15 bases outside the gene matches. This CDR3 contains 15 residues. Written as DNA, the CDR3 is TGCGCCAGCGGGATTTACGCCGGGACTAGCTTTGAGCAGTACTTC. Protein: CASGIYAGTSFEQYF.

This chain joins TRBV11-2 and TRBJ2-7; the match to TRBD1 covers 7 bases. Unmatched junction bases numbered 12, after V lost 4 bases and J lost 0 bases. CDR1 is SGHAT and CDR2 is FQNNGV in the germline V gene. This CDR3 contains 17 residues. The CDR3 DNA reads TGTGCCAGCAGCTCCGCCTTTCACAGGGGAAACTCCTACGAGCAGTACTTC. The encoded protein is CASSSAFHRGNSYEQYF.

The chain uses TRBV28 and TRBJ2-7; D may be TRBD2 (5 bases). The CDR3 has 13 residues. Germline CDR1 MDHEN, CDR2 SYDVKM. V gave up 1 base and J gave up 3 bases, with 7 bases separating them. This CDR3 reads CASSLSTSYEQYF. CDR3 in DNA: TGTGCCAGCAGTTTATCAACTAGCTACGAGCAGTACTTC.

This clone was observed once. The V gene is TRBV28, the J gene TRBJ1-3; TRBD1 might be the D (5 bases). Trimming took off 4 bases at V and 4 bases at J, with 11 bases between the two ends. Germline V gene sequence: CDR1 MDHEN, CDR2 SYDVKM. The CDR3 covers 14 residues. CDR3 sequence (DNA): TGTGCCAGCAGTTCGGGACCGCCCGGAAACACCATATATTTT. Protein product: CASSSGPPGNTIYF.

V is TRBV5-4 and J is TRBJ2-7; the D gene is possibly TRBD2 (6 bases). The CDR3 spans 14 residues. V dropped 4 bases and J dropped 7 bases, with 18 bases sitting between them. The germline V gene has CDR1 SGHNT and CDR2 YYREEE (reference sequence). This CDR3 reads CASSQDLLGGEQYF. CDR3 bases: TGTGCCAGCAGCCAGGACCTCCTGGGGGGAGAGCAGTACTTC.

This clone was counted once. The V call is TRBV7-2, the J call TRBJ1-5; D possibly corresponds to TRBD1 (6 bases). The V gene lost 4 bases and the J gene lost 5 bases, with 9 bases spanning the gap. The V gene's germline CDR1 is SGHTA and CDR2 FQGNSA. The CDR3 runs to 13 residues. CDR3 sequence (DNA): TGTGCCAGCAGCTCGGGACACTATCAGCCCCAGCATTTT. It codes for CASSSGHYQPQHF.

The V call is TRBV14, the J call TRBJ2-2; D is possibly TRBD2 (6 bases). V was trimmed by 1 base and J by 4 bases, leaving 13 bases between them. Germline V gene data show CDR1 as SGHDN and CDR2 as FVKESK. The CDR3 is 16 residues long. The CDR3 nucleotides are TGTGCCAGCAGCCAAGGCGGCGGGATAGGCACCGGGGAGCTGTTTTTT. It specifies CASSQGGGIGTGELFF.

The chain uses TRBV10-1 and TRBJ2-7, with unresolved D. The V and J ends lost 3 bases and 4 bases respectively, with 16 bases between them. From germline, CDR1 is WNHNN and CDR2 SYGVQD (reference sequence). The CDR3 runs 15 residues. CDR3 bases: TGCGCCAGCAGTGAAGGTCAACCTACCCTTTACGAGCAGTACTTC. Its protein is CASSEGQPTLYEQYF.

The chain carries TRBV7-7 and TRBJ1-1; D is ambiguous. CDR3 length: 13 amino acids. V was pared by 5 bases and J by 0 bases, with 7 bases between. The germline CDR1 and CDR2 sequences are SSHAT and FNYEAQ (reference sequence). In DNA, the CDR3 is TGTGCCAGCAGCGCTAAAATGAACACTGAAGCTTTCTTT. It is translated as CASSAKMNTEAFF.

In its sample, this clone was seen once. The chain employs TRBV5-5 and TRBJ2-1; tentatively, D is TRBD1 (6 bases). Germline V lookup: CDR1 SGHKS, CDR2 YYEKEE (reference sequence). The CDR3 has 15 amino acids. V lost 0 bases and J 1 base, leaving 8 bases between the germline ends. The CDR3 here is CASSLGQGSYNEQFF. DNA for the CDR3: TGTGCCAGCAGCTTGGGGCAGGGGTCCTACAATGAGCAGTTCTTC.

Remarks on this clone: Germline and junction disagree at one end, which may indicate a read error. The chain links TRBV10-3 to TRBJ2-5; D unresolved. The CDR3 contains 13 residues. The V gene's germline CDR1 is ENHRY and CDR2 SYGVKD. The CDR3 bases are TGTGCCATCAGTGAGGCTCACCAGGAGACCCAGTACTTC. It specifies CAISEAHQETQYF.

The chain carries TRBV6-5 and TRBJ2-2, with D possibly being TRBD1 (5 bases). Trimming removed 2 bases at V and 8 bases at J, with 6 bases between. The CDR3 has 12 residues. Germline V gene lookup returns CDR1 MNHEY and CDR2 SVGAGI. CDR3 coding DNA: TGTGCCAGCAGTTACGACAGAGGGGAGCTGTTTTTT. This sequence encodes CASSYDRGELFF.

The chain links TRBV14 to TRBJ1-5, with D unresolved. The CDR3 length is 12 residues. Germline-derived CDR1 and CDR2 are SGHDN and FVKESK. Trimming took off 4 bases at V and 4 bases at J, with 5 bases between the two ends. The CDR3 region is CASSLLNQPQHF. The CDR3 DNA reads as TGTGCCAGCAGCCTACTAAATCAGCCCCAGCATTTT.

V usage is TRBV2 and J usage is TRBJ1-5; D not resolved. Per germline, CDR1 SNHLY and CDR2 FYNNEI. V gave up 7 bases and J gave up 5 bases, with 18 bases separating them. The CDR3 loop spans 15 amino acids. The CDR3 DNA reads as TGTGCCAGCACCGCCGGACGGAGGAGGGATCAGCCCCAGCATTTT. This encodes CASTAGRRRDQPQHF.

This chain links TRBV2 with TRBJ2-2; D remains ambiguous. The CDR3 covers 16 residues. The V end lost 3 bases, the J end lost 2 bases, and 13 bases lay between the germline ends. In germline, CDR1 is SNHLY, CDR2 FYNNEI. The CDR3 here is CASSDPAGDNTGELFF. The DNA for the CDR3 is TGTGCCAGCAGTGATCCGGCAGGAGACAACACCGGGGAGCTGTTTTTT. Together with reference TRBV2 and TRBJ2-2, the CDR3 gives the full variable domain: EPEVTQTPSHQVTQMGQEVILRCVPISNHLYFYWYRQILGQKVEFLVSFYNNEISEKSEIFDDQFSVERPDGSNFTLKIRSTKLEDSAMYFCASSDPAGDNTGELFFGEGSRLTVL.

The chain employs TRBV18 and TRBJ2-1; possible D gene TRBD2, 7 bases. The CDR3 loop spans 16 amino acids. Germline V lookup: CDR1 KGHSH, CDR2 LQKENI. The V end lost 4 bases, the J end lost 5 bases, and 18 bases lay between the germline ends. CDR3 sequence reads: CASSRPLAAGDNEQFF. The CDR3 DNA is TGTGCCAGCTCACGCCCGCTAGCGGCAGGGGACAATGAGCAGTTCTTC.

V and J are TRBV5-1 and TRBJ2-7; 7 bases fit TRBD1. This CDR3 comprises 15 residues. Per the germline V gene, CDR1 is SGHRS and CDR2 is YFSETQ. Trimming removed 4 bases from V and 1 base from J; junction bases left unmatched: 8. The CDR3 DNA reads TGCGCCAGCAGCAGGGACAGCGGCCCTTCCTACGAGCAGTACTTC. Translating gives CASSRDSGPSYEQYF.

Turning to this clone: Additional DNA sequences in this sample encode the identical CDR3. V gene TRBV28 combines with J gene TRBJ2-1; 11 bases match TRBD2. The V gene's germline CDR1 is MDHEN and CDR2 SYDVKM. Unmatched junction bases numbered 8, after V lost 6 bases and J lost 7 bases. The CDR3 has 15 amino acids. The CDR3, as DNA: TGTGCCAGCAGCCCCCGTTTAGCGGGGGGGAATGAGCAGTTCTTC. It codes for CASSPRLAGGNEQFF.

As for this clone: Different DNA sequences within this sample yield the same CDR3. The chain employs TRBV5-1 and TRBJ2-7; tentatively, D is TRBD2 (5 bases). The CDR3 spans 14 residues. Trimming pared 0 bases from V and 0 bases from J, leaving 7 bases between. Germline V gene sequence: CDR1 SGHRS, CDR2 YFSETQ. CDR3 bases: TGCGCCAGCAGCTTGGACGGGAACTCCTACGAGCAGTACTTC. It codes for CASSLDGNSYEQYF. Combining the CDR3 with reference TRBV5-1 and TRBJ2-7 gives the whole variable domain KAGVTQTPRYLIKTRGQQVTLSCSPISGHRSVSWYQQTPGQGLQFLFEYFSETQRNKGNFPGRFSGRQFSNSRSEMNVSTLELGDSALYLCASSLDGNSYEQYFGPGTRLTVT.

The chain joins TRBV4-3 to TRBJ2-7; 13 bases match TRBD2. V lost 4 bases, J lost 2 bases, and 17 bases stayed unmatched. This CDR3 comprises 20 residues. The germline V gene has CDR1 LGHNA and CDR2 YSLEER. CDR3 in amino acids: CASSPSVPGLAGNIAYEQYF. The DNA of the CDR3 is TGCGCCAGCAGCCCAAGTGTCCCGGGACTAGCGGGAAACATCGCCTACGAGCAGTACTTC.

The V call is TRBV7-9, the J call TRBJ2-7; perhaps D is TRBD1 or TRBD2 (5 bases each). The V and J ends lost 5 bases and 1 base respectively, with 15 bases between them. The CDR3 loop spans 15 amino acids. CDR1 and CDR2 from the germline V gene are SEHNR and FQNEAQ (reference sequence). The CDR3 DNA follows: TGTGCCAGCAGCAGATCCGGGACCCCTTCCTACGAGCAGTACTTC. Its translation is CASSRSGTPSYEQYF.

This sequence joins TRBV29-1 and TRBJ1-3; a weak D match, TRBD1 (5 bases). V lost 6 bases and J lost 0, with 12 bases in between. Germline-derived CDR1 and CDR2 are SQVTM and ANQGSEA. The CDR3 spans 14 residues. CDR3 sequence reads: CSVRRQYSGNTIYF. The CDR3 DNA follows: TGCAGCGTCCGTCGACAGTACTCTGGAAACACCATATATTTT.

This chain links TRBV7-8 with TRBJ1-5; the D gene is possibly TRBD1 (5 bases). CDR3 length: 15 amino acids. CDR1 and CDR2 (germline): SGHVS, FQNEAQ. With 5 bases removed from V and 5 bases from J, the gap between germline ends came to 16 bases. CDR3 sequence reads: CASSLYAGRDQPQHF. Written as DNA, the CDR3 is TGTGCCAGCAGCCTCTACGCAGGGAGGGATCAGCCCCAGCATTTT.

The CDR3 DNA reads TGTGCCAGCAGCCCCCGCCCCACAGGATACCCTTCTGGAAACACCATATATTTT. This encodes CASSPRPTGYPSGNTIYF. The gene calls are TRBV7-2 and TRBJ1-3, with a tentative D call TRBD1 (5 bases). Per germline, CDR1 SGHTA and CDR2 FQGNSA. V gave up 5 bases and J gave up 1 base, with 21 bases separating them. CDR3 length: 18 amino acids.

The genes are TRBV28 and TRBJ1-2; D gene unclear. This CDR3 is 13 amino acids long. Trimming took 3 bases from V and 8 from J, leaving 13 bases between them. Looked up from germline, CDR1 is MDHEN and CDR2 is SYDVKM. Here the CDR3 DNA reads TGTGCCAGCAGTTTGCGGACCGGAGGAGGCTACACCTTC. Amino acids: CASSLRTGGGYTF.

V usage is TRBV7-6 and J usage is TRBJ2-3; D tentatively fits TRBD1 or TRBD2 (6 bases each). Per germline, CDR1 SGHVS and CDR2 FNYEAQ. The CDR3 runs to 15 residues. The ends were cut back, 10 bases at V and 2 bases at J, with 19 bases in the middle. CDR3 DNA: TGTGCCACAAAGACGTCGGGGGCCTCCACAGATACGCAGTATTTT. Translating gives CATKTSGASTDTQYF. Drawing the rest from reference TRBV7-6 and TRBJ2-3, the complete variable domain is GAGVSQSPRYKVTKRGQDVALRCDPISGHVSLYWYRQALGQGPEFLTYFNYEAQQDKSGLPNDRFSAERPEGSISTLTIQRTEQRDSAMYRCATKTSGASTDTQYFGPGTRLTVL.

The V call is TRBV2, the J call TRBJ2-5; 10 bases are a match to TRBD2. The V gene end was trimmed by 4 bases and the J gene end by 5 bases; junction bases not matched to a gene: 16. From germline, CDR1 is SNHLY and CDR2 FYNNEI. This CDR3 spans 18 amino acids. CDR3 amino acids: CASSAIWGLAGEEETQYF. CDR3 DNA sequence: TGTGCCAGCAGTGCAATCTGGGGGCTAGCGGGAGAGGAGGAGACCCAGTACTTC.